This T cell receptor (beta chain) was identified in a study of blood T cell repertoires in COVID-19. Authors' data handling: Amplifying reference gene primers gave estimates of nucleated cell counts. Method: immunoSEQ multiplex PCR; TCRdb's copy keeps in-frame clones and lacks some. V, J and clone size are those of that table, while D and trimming were read from the DNA. The sample contains about 530,000 clones, 70% to 90% of which appear only once. This CDR3 spans 15 amino acids. CDR1 SGHDT and CDR2 YYEEEE come from the germline V gene. V lost 4 bases and J lost 3, with 16 bases in between. The rearrangement joins TRBV5-6 to TRBJ1-1, with D possibly matching TRBD1 (5 bases). This clonotype was obtained from a woman aged 50 to 65 with COVID-19, enrolled during active disease. Sequenced input: peripheral blood. DNA for the CDR3: TGTGCCAGCAGCAAGGAGCCCTGGGGGGACACTGAAGCTTTCTTT. Encoded protein: CASSKEPWGDTEAFF.